This T cell receptor beta chain was profiled in a study of blood T cells in healthy people across ages. Study-level points and caveats: It was not possible, with unsorted PBMCs, to conclusively compare naive and antigen-experienced cells. Significant beta diversity loss was already apparent by age approximately 37, declining roughly linearly.

Donors were healthy Caucasian individuals from Russia aged about 6 to 90. Researchers isolated at least 6 million PBMCs per sample. Alongside a J-beta primer mix, a sample-barcoded 5' primer served in a second PCR lasting about 7 to 12 cycles. TCRdb re-analysed the 5' RACE reads in MiXCR, keeping a single row per CDR3 protein. The sample has some 1.5 million distinct CDR3 sequences; approximately 39% are singletons. Trimming removed 3 bases at V and 7 bases at J, with 10 bases between. The CDR3 extends over 13 amino acids. Concerning this clonotype itself: As yet, its antigen is unknown.

Source material: blood. This sequence joins TRBV12-3 or TRBV12-4 and TRBJ2-1, with D tentatively TRBD1 (6 bases). This TCR derives from a woman aged 18-29 years in good health. CDR3 nucleotides: TGTGCCAGCAGTTTTGGGACAAAAAATGAGCAGTTCTTC. The encoded protein is CASSFGTKNEQFF.